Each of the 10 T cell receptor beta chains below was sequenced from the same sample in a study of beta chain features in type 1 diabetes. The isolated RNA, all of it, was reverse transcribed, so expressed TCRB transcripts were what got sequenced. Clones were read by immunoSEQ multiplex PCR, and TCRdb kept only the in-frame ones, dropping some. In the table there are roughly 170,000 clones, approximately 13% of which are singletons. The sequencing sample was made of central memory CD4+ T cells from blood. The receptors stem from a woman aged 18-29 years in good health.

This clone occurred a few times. CDR3 bases: TGTGCCACCAATCAGCTGGGCGACTACGAGCAGTTCTTC. It specifies CATNQLGDYEQFF. The J gene is TRBJ2-1, the V gene TRBV6-5, with a weak D call TRBD2 (5 bases). Trimming stripped 10 bases from V and 10 bases from J, with 20 bases between. The CDR3 extends over 13 amino acids. Germline CDR1 reads MNHEY; CDR2 reads SVGAGI.

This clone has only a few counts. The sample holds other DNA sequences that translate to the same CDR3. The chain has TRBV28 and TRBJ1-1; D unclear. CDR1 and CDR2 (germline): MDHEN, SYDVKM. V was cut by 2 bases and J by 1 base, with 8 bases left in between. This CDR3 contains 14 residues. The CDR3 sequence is CASSLVAGNTEAFF. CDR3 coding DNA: TGTGCCAGCAGTTTAGTGGCAGGGAACACTGAAGCTTTCTTT.

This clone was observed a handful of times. The CDR3 protein is CASSLVQLPSWETQYF. CDR3 in DNA: TGTGCCAGCAGCTTGGTACAACTCCCTAGTTGGGAGACCCAGTACTTC. The J gene is TRBJ2-5, the V gene TRBV5-4; D remains ambiguous. The germline V gene has CDR1 SGHNT and CDR2 YYREEE (reference sequence). The CDR3 has 16 amino acids. V was clipped by 0 bases and J by 5 bases, with 17 bases between them.

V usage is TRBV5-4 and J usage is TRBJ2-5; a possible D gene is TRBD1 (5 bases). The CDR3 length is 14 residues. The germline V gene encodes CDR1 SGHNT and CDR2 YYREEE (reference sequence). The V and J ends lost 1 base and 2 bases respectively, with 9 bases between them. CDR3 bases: TGTGCCAGCAGCTTGATAGGGGCGCAAGAGACCCAGTACTTC. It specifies CASSLIGAQETQYF.

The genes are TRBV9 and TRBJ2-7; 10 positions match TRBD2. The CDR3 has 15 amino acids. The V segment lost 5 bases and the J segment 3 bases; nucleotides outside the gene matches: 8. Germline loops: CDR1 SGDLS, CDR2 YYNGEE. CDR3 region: CASSARAGGFYEQYF. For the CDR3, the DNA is TGTGCCAGCAGTGCAAGAGCGGGAGGGTTCTACGAGCAGTACTTC.

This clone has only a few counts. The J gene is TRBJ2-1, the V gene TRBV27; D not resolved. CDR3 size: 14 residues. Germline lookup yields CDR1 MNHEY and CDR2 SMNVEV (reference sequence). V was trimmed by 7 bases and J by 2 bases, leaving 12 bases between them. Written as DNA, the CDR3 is TGTGCCAGCACCCCCAGTTTGCCCTACAATGAGCAGTTCTTC. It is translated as CASTPSLPYNEQFF.

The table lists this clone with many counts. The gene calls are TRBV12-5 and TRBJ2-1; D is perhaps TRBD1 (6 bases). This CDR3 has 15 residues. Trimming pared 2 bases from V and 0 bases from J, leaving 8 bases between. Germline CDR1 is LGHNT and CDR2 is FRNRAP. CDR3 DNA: TGTGCTAGTGGTTTGCAGGGGAGCTCCTACAATGAGCAGTTCTTC. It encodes CASGLQGSSYNEQFF.

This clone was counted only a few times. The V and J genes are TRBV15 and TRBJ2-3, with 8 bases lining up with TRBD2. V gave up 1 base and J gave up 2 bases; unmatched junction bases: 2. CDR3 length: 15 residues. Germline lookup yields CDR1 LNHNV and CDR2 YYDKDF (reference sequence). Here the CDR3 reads CATSRGSGTTDTQYF. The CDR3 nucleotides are TGTGCCACCAGCAGAGGTAGCGGGACCACAGATACGCAGTATTTT.

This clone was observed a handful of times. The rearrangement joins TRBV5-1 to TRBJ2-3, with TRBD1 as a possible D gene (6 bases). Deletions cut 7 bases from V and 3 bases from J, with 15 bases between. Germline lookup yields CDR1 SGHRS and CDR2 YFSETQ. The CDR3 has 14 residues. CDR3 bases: TGCGCCAGCTACTCAGGGGTGGGGACAGATACGCAGTATTTT. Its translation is CASYSGVGTDTQYF.

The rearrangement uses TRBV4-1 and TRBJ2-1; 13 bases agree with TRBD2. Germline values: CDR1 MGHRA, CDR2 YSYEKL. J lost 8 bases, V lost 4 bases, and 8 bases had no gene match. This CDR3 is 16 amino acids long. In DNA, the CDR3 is TGCGCCAGCAGCCGACTAGCGGGAGGCCTTGTGGATGAGCAGTTCTTC. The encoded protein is CASSRLAGGLVDEQFF.